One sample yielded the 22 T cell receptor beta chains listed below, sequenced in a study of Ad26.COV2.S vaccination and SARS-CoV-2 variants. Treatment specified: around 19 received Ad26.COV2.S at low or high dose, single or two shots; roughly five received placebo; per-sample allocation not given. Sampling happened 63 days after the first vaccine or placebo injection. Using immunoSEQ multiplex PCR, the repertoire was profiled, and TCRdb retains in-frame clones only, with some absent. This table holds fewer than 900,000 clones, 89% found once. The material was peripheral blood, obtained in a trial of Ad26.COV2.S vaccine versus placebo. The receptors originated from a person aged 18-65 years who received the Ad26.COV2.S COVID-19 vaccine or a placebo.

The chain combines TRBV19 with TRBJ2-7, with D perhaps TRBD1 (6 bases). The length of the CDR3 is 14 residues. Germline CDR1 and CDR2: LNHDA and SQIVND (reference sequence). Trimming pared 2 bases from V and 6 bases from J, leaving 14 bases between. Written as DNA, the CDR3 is TGTGCCAGTAGTATAACAGGGAATGTTGCCGAGCAGTACTTC. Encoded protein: CASSITGNVAEQYF.

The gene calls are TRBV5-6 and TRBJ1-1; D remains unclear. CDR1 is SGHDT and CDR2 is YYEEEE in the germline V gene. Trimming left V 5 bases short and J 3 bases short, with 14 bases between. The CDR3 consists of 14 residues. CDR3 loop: CASRVEVQDTEAFF. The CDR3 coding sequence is TGTGCCAGCAGGGTCGAAGTGCAGGACACTGAAGCTTTCTTT.

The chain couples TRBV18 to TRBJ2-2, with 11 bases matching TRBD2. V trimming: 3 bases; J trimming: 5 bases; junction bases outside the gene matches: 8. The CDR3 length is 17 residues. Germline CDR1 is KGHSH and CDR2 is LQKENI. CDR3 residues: CASSPILAGVGTGELFF. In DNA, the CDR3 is TGTGCCAGCTCACCTATACTAGCGGGAGTAGGAACCGGGGAGCTGTTTTTT.

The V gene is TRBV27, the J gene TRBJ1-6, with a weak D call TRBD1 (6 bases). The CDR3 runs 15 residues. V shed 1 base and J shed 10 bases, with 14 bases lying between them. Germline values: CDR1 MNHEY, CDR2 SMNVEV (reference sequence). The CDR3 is CASSLWQGRASPLHF. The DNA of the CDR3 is TGTGCCAGCAGTTTATGGCAGGGGCGGGCCTCACCCCTCCACTTT.

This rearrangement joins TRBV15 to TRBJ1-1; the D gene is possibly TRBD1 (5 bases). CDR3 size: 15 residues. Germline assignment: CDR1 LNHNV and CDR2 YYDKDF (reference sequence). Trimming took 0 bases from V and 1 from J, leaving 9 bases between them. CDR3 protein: CATSRDVQANTEAFF. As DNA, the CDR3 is TGTGCCACCAGCAGAGATGTACAGGCGAACACTGAAGCTTTCTTT.

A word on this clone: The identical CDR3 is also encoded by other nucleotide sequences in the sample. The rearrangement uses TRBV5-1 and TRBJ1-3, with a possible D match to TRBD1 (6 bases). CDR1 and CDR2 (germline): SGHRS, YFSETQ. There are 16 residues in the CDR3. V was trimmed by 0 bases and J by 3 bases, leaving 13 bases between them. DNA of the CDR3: TGCGCCAGCAGCTTGGACCCCGGGACAAGTGGAAACACCATATATTTT. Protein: CASSLDPGTSGNTIYF.

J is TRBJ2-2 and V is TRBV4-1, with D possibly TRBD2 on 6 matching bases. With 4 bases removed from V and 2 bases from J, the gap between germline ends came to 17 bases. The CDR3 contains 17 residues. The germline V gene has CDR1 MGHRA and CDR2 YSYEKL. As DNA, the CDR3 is TGCGCCAGCAGCCCGCAGGGTCGGGGGACTAACACCGGGGAGCTGTTTTTT. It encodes CASSPQGRGTNTGELFF.

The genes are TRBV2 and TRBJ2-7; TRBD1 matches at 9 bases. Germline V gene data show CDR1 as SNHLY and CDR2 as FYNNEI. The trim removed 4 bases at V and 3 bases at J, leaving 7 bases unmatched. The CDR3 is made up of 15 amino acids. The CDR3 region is CASSVLRGQGYEQYF. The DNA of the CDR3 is TGTGCCAGCAGTGTTCTCCGGGGACAGGGCTACGAGCAGTACTTC.

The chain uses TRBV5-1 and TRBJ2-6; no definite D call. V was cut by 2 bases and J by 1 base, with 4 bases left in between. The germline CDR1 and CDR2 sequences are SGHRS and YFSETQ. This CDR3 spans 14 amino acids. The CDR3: CASSFASGANVLTF. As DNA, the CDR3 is TGCGCCAGCAGCTTTGCGTCTGGGGCCAACGTCCTGACTTTC.

CDR3 residues: CASSLGGDRIANYGYTF. CDR3 nucleotides: TGCGCCAGCAGCTTGGGGGGCGACAGGATAGCTAACTATGGCTACACCTTC. The chain employs TRBV5-1 and TRBJ1-2, with D possibly being TRBD1 (6 bases). Per germline, CDR1 SGHRS and CDR2 YFSETQ. The CDR3 covers 17 residues. Trimming shortened V by 0 bases and J by 0 bases, and 15 bases separated the two germline ends.

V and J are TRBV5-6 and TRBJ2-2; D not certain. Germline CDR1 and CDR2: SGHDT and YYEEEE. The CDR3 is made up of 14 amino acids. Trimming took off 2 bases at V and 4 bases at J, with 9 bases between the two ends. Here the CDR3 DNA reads TGTGCCAGCAGCTTCGGTGGTGCCACCGGGGAGCTGTTTTTT. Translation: CASSFGGATGELFF. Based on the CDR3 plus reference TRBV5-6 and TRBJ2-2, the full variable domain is DAGVTQSPTHLIKTRGQQVTLRCSPKSGHDTVSWYQQALGQGPQFIFQYYEEEERQRGNFPDRFSGHQFPNYSSELNVNALLLGDSALYLCASSFGGATGELFFGEGSRLTVL.

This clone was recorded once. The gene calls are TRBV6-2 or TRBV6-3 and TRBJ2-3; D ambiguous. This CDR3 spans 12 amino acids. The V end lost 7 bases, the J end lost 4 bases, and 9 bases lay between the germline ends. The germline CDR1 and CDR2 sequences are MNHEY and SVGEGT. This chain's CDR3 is CASIPGPDTQYF. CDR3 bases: TGTGCCAGCATCCCAGGCCCAGATACGCAGTATTTT.

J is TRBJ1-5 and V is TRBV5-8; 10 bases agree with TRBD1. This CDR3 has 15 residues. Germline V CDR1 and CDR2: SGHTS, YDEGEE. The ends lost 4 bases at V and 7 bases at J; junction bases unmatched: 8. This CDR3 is CASSTWTGGGQPQHF. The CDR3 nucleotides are TGTGCCAGCAGCACCTGGACAGGGGGAGGGCAGCCCCAGCATTTT.

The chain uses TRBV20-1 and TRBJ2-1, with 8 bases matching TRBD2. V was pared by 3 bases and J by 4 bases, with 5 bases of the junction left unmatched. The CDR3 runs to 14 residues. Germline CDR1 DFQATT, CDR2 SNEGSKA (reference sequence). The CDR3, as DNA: TGCAGTGCTAGTGATCTAGCGGGTTACAATGAGCAGTTCTTC. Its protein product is CSASDLAGYNEQFF.

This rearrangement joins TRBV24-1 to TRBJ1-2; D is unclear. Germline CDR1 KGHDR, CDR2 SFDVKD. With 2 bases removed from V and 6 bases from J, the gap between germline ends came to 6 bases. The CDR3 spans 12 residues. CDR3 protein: CATSDYGDGYTF. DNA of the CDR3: TGTGCCACCAGTGATTACGGGGATGGCTACACCTTC.

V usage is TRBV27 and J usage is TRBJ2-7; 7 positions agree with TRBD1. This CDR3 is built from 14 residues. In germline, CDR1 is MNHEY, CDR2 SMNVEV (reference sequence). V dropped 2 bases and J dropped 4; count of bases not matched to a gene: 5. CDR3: CASSLQAGGYEQYF. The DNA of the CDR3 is TGTGCCAGCAGTTTACAAGCAGGGGGATACGAGCAGTACTTC.

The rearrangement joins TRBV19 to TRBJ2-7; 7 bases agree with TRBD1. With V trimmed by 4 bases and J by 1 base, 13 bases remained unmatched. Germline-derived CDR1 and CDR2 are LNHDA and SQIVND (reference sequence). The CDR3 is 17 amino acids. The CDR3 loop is CASSKGAGQAHSYEQYF. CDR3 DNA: TGTGCCAGTAGTAAGGGGGCCGGACAGGCCCATTCCTACGAGCAGTACTTC.

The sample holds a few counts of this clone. The DNA for the CDR3 is TGTGCCAGCAGCCCCCCCGGGGAGCTGTTTTTT. Translation gives CASSPPGELFF. The chain recombines TRBV12-3 or TRBV12-4 with TRBJ2-2; D is uncertain. The length of the CDR3 is 11 residues. Trimming left V 6 bases short and J 6 bases short, with 5 bases between.

DNA for the CDR3: TGTGCCAGTAGTATACGAAAGTCTAGCACAGATACGCAGTATTTT. It specifies CASSIRKSSTDTQYF. The chain uses TRBV19 and TRBJ2-3; D gene ambiguous. This CDR3 contains 15 residues. Germline CDR1 reads LNHDA; CDR2 reads SQIVND (reference sequence). V lost 2 bases and J 0 bases, leaving 9 bases between the germline ends.

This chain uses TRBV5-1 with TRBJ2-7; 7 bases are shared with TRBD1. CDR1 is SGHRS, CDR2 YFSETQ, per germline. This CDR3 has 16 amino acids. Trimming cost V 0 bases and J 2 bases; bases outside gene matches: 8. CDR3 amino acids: CASSLEGGSTPYEQYF. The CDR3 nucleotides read TGCGCCAGCAGCTTGGAAGGGGGCAGCACCCCCTACGAGCAGTACTTC. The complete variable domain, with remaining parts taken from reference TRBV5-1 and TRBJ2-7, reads KAGVTQTPRYLIKTRGQQVTLSCSPISGHRSVSWYQQTPGQGLQFLFEYFSETQRNKGNFPGRFSGRQFSNSRSEMNVSTLELGDSALYLCASSLEGGSTPYEQYFGPGTRLTVT.

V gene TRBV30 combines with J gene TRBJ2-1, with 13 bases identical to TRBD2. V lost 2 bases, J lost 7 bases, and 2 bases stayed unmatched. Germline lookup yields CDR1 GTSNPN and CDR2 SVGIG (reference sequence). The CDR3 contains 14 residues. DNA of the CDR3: TGTGCCTGGAGTCGGACTAGCGGGAGTAATGAGCAGTTCTTC. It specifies CAWSRTSGSNEQFF.

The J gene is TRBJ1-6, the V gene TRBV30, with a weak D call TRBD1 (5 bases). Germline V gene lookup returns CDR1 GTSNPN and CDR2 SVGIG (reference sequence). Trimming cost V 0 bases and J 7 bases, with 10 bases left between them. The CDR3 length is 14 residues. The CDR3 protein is CAWSVGTGNSPLHF. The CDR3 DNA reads TGTGCCTGGAGTGTAGGGACGGGGAATTCACCCCTCCACTTT. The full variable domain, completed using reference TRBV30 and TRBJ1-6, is SQTIHQWPATLVQPVGSPLSLECTVEGTSNPNLYWYRQAAGRGLQLLFYSVGIGQISSEVPQNLSASRPQDRQFILSSKKLLLSDSGFYLCAWSVGTGNSPLHFGNGTRLTVT.